This T cell receptor beta chain was documented in a study of cytomegalovirus exposure and HLA in healthy donors. Overall study results and limits: In a later analysis, several top co-occurrence clusters appeared linked to parvovirus B19, influenza, CMV and Epstein-Barr virus.

This clone was counted between two and nine times. What it recognizes is unknown. Primers included in the PCR were 60 Vbeta and 13 Jbeta primers. Per the authors' pipeline: Later, 80 million or so unique TCR beta chains were counted in an analysis, and roughly 11 million of them were shared. The protocol was immunoSEQ multiplex PCR, while the TCRdb copy is restricted to in-frame clones and leaves out a portion. D and trimming were read from the DNA, whereas the V and J calls and clone size are those reported in that table. The table has approximately 76,000 clones, about 64% seen once. The sequence was collected from a man aged 25-45 years in good health and CMV-seropositive. Sample: PBMCs.

The CDR3 DNA reads as TGTGCCAGCAGCTTTCTGGCGGGGGGGGCTGGAGATACGCAGTATTTT. Translating it yields CASSFLAGGAGDTQYF. The chain combines TRBV7-3 with TRBJ2-3; 9 bases map to TRBD2. Germline loops: CDR1 SGHTA, CDR2 FQGTGA. The CDR3 length is 16 residues. Unmatched junction bases numbered 9, after V lost 3 bases and J lost 5 bases.